There are many counts of the clone carrying this T cell receptor (beta chain). Its antigen is unknown. The entry originates in a study of regulatory T cells in long-lasting Graves disease. Study-wide results and limits: Reduced TCR diversity was observed in persistent Graves' patients versus newly diagnosed patients.

iRepertoire HTBI primers and Arm-PCR of CDR3 regions built TCR beta libraries. TCRdb recomputed calls from the multiplex PCR reads with MiXCR, one row per CDR3 protein. The table includes under 300,000 distinct CDR3 sequences, about 19% detected once. The germline V gene has CDR1 DFQATT and CDR2 SNEGSKA (reference sequence). The CDR3 is 13 amino acids. Trimming removed 6 bases from V and 2 bases from J; junction bases left unmatched: 4. The time point is: newly diagnosed GD, antithyroid drugs for less than 3 months. TCR sequences were obtained from RNA taken from PBMCs. American Thyroid Association guidelines defined how Graves' disease was diagnosed.

V is TRBV20-1 and J is TRBJ2-7; TRBD1 matches 10 bases. This sequence was found in a female donor with Graves disease. This specimen consisted of peripheral blood mononuclear cells (PBMCs), obtained at new diagnosis, from a patient treated with antithyroid drugs. The CDR3 loop is CSADRGNPYEQYF. CDR3 DNA sequence: TGCAGTGCGGACAGGGGGAACCCCTACGAGCAGTACTTC.